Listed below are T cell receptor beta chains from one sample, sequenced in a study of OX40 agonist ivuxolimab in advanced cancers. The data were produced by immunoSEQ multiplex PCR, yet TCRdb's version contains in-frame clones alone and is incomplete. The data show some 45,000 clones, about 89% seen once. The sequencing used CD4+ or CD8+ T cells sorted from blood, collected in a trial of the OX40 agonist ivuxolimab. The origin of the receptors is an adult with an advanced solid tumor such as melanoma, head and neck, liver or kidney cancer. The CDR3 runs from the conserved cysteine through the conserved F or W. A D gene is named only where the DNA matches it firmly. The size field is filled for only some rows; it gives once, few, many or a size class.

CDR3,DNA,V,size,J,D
CASSLGTAEAFF,TGTGCCAGCAGCCTCGGGACGGCTGAAGCTTTCTTT,TRBV4-2,.,TRBJ1-1,.
CASSWDGVGTEAFF,TGTGCCAGCAGCTGGGACGGTGTGGGCACTGAAGCTTTCTTT,TRBV9,.,TRBJ1-1,.
CASCRGLDYNEQFF,TGTGCCAGCTGCCGGGGACTGGACTACAATGAGCAGTTCTTC,TRBV2,.,TRBJ2-1,.
CASSPGEGQAMYF,TGTGCCAGCAGCCCAGGGGAGGGACAGGCTATGTACTTC,TRBV11-2,.,TRBJ2-7,.
CASSLGTAGNTIYF,TGTGCCAGCAGCTTGGGGACAGCTGGAAACACCATATATTTT,TRBV5-6,.,TRBJ1-3,.
CSGFSGTSTDTQYF,TGCAGCGGATTTAGCGGGACTAGCACAGATACGCAGTATTTT,TRBV29-1,.,TRBJ2-3,TRBD2
CASSLSGGLRSSGANVLTF,TGTGCCAGCAGCTTATCCGGCGGGCTCCGCTCCTCTGGGGCCAACGTCCTGACTTTC,TRBV7-9,once,TRBJ2-6,.
CASSFGSGYGYTF,TGTGCCAGCAGCTTCGGCAGTGGCTATGGCTACACCTTC,TRBV11-2,once,TRBJ1-2,.
CASSDLLSSYEQYF,TGTGCCAGCAGTGACCTCTTAAGCTCCTACGAGCAGTACTTC,TRBV6-1,.,TRBJ2-7,.
CASSDPGQPSNTEAFF,TGTGCCAGCAGCGACCCGGGACAGCCCTCGAACACTGAAGCTTTCTTT,TRBV9,.,TRBJ1-1,TRBD1
CASSVDIGGINYGYTF,TGTGCCAGCAGCGTAGATATAGGGGGGATTAACTATGGCTACACCTTC,TRBV9,.,TRBJ1-2,.
CASSLTDRGFSYEQYF,TGTGCCAGCAGTTTAACGGACAGGGGGTTCTCCTACGAGCAGTACTTC,TRBV27,.,TRBJ2-7,TRBD1
CASRDRARNQPQHF,TGTGCCAGTAGGGACAGGGCTCGCAATCAGCCCCAGCATTTT,TRBV19,.,TRBJ1-5,TRBD1
CASSLEAGAYNQPQHF,TGTGCCAGCAGCTTAGAAGCAGGGGCCTACAATCAGCCCCAGCATTTT,TRBV11-2,.,TRBJ1-5,.
CASSVSGGRDTQYF,TGTGCCAGCAGCGTTAGTGGGGGTAGGGATACGCAGTATTTT,TRBV5-6,.,TRBJ2-3,.
CASSLALSGTQYF,TGTGCCAGCAGCTTAGCGTTAAGTGGTACGCAGTATTTT,TRBV7-9,.,TRBJ2-3,.
CASSLGQGVYEQYF,TGTGCCAGCAGCTTAGGACAGGGGGTGTACGAGCAGTACTTC,TRBV11-2,.,TRBJ2-7,TRBD1
CATSTPREGYEQYF,TGTGCCACCAGCACCCCCAGGGAAGGCTACGAGCAGTACTTC,TRBV15,.,TRBJ2-7,.
CASSQDWASMNTEAFF,TGCGCCAGCAGCCAAGATTGGGCCTCCATGAACACTGAAGCTTTCTTT,TRBV4-3,.,TRBJ1-1,.
CATAGPTEAFF,TGTGCCACCGCGGGGCCCACTGAAGCTTTCTTT,TRBV11-2,.,TRBJ1-1,.
CASSTWASTYEQYF,TGTGCCAGCAGCACCTGGGCCTCAACCTACGAGCAGTACTTC,TRBV11-2,.,TRBJ2-7,.
CASSLVGTGGFDTEAFF,TGTGCCAGCAGCTTAGTTGGGACAGGGGGTTTTGACACTGAAGCTTTCTTT,TRBV7-9,.,TRBJ1-1,TRBD1
CASSDPGLKNTIYF,TGTGCCAGCAGCGATCCGGGCCTTAAAAACACCATATATTTT,TRBV9,.,TRBJ1-3,.
CSTYLPGAGRGEQYF,TGCAGCACCTATCTCCCCGGAGCAGGCCGGGGCGAGCAGTACTTC,TRBV29-1,.,TRBJ2-7,.
CASAHGADPLNTEAFF,TGTGCCAGCGCCCATGGCGCGGACCCCCTGAACACTGAAGCTTTCTTT,TRBV5-5,.,TRBJ1-1,.
CASSVRDEQFF,TGTGCCAGCAGCGTACGGGATGAGCAGTTCTTC,TRBV6-1,once,TRBJ2-1,.
CASSLVRGSYNEQFF,TGTGCCAGCAGCTTAGTCAGGGGCTCCTACAATGAGCAGTTCTTC,TRBV7-9,.,TRBJ2-1,.
CASSQEGDGDQPQHF,TGCGCCAGCAGCCAAGAGGGGGACGGGGACCAGCCCCAGCATTTT,TRBV4-3,medium-sized,TRBJ1-5,.